The 20 T cell receptor beta chains below were found in one sample sequenced in a study of blood T cells in healthy people across ages. A sample-barcoded 5' primer and a J-beta primer mix were used in a second PCR of roughly 7 to 11 cycles. Each CDR3 protein is one row after TCRdb ran MiXCR on the 5' RACE reads. The repertoire holds 1.5 million to 2 million distinct CDR3 sequences, with approximately 50% as singletons. The source material was blood. These receptors all come from a woman aged 40 to 55 in good health.

This clonotype was picked up a small number of times. The rearrangement links TRBV4-3 to TRBJ2-3, with 7 bases that match TRBD2. Losses at the gene ends were 0 bases for V and 2 bases for J; bases not matched to a gene: 8. The germline V gene has CDR1 LGHNA and CDR2 YSLEER. The CDR3 runs to 17 residues. This chain's CDR3 is CASSQDRSGELTDTQYF. CDR3 DNA sequence: TGCGCCAGCAGCCAAGATAGGAGCGGGGAGCTCACAGATACGCAGTATTTT.

This chain uses TRBV27 with TRBJ2-7; 11 bases match TRBD1. The CDR3 length is 15 residues. Germline values: CDR1 MNHEY, CDR2 SMNVEV (reference sequence). The trim removed 6 bases at V and 0 bases at J, leaving 4 bases unmatched. CDR3 nucleotide sequence: TGTGCCAGCAGACCAGGACAGGGGGCCTCCTACGAGCAGTACTTC. Protein: CASRPGQGASYEQYF.

The chain links TRBV3-1 to TRBJ2-4, with D perhaps given as TRBD1 or TRBD2 (5 bases each). The J call may be in error: the DNA end matches TRBJ2-7 better. This CDR3 is 14 amino acids long. CDR1 LGHDT and CDR2 YNNKEL come from the germline V gene (reference sequence). This CDR3 reads CASSQRTGTDEQYF. The CDR3, as DNA: TGTGCCAGCAGCCAAAGGACGGGGACGGACGAGCAGTACTTC.

The chain uses TRBV20-1 and TRBJ2-4; no reliable D call. V dropped 2 bases and J dropped 5 bases, with 19 bases sitting between them. CDR3 length equals 16 residues. Germline CDR1 is DFQATT and CDR2 is SNEGSKA (reference sequence). DNA for the CDR3: TGCAGTGCTAGACGGACCAGCTTATTTCGGGAAAACATTCAGTACTTC. Protein product: CSARRTSLFRENIQYF.

This chain links TRBV3-1 with TRBJ2-4, with 8 bases matching TRBD2. The J call may be faulty, since TRBJ2-7 better matches the DNA end. Per the germline V gene, CDR1 is LGHDT and CDR2 is YNNKEL (reference sequence). The CDR3 consists of 15 residues. Here the CDR3 DNA reads TGTGCCAGCAGCCAAGGGAGGACTAGCTTATACGAGCAGTACTTC. This codes for CASSQGRTSLYEQYF.

This chain connects TRBV6-2 or TRBV6-3 to TRBJ1-4; D not certain. Germline CDR1 and CDR2: MNHEY and SVGEGT. The CDR3 covers 17 residues. V gave up 0 bases and J gave up 0 bases, with 11 bases separating them. The CDR3 nucleotides read TGTGCCAGCAGTTACTCGAGCATCGGAACAACTAATGAAAAACTGTTTTTT. This sequence encodes CASSYSSIGTTNEKLFF.

V is TRBV7-8 and J is TRBJ1-2; D perhaps matches TRBD1 (6 bases). The CDR3 has 15 amino acids. Looked up from germline, CDR1 is SGHVS and CDR2 is FQNEAQ. The V and J ends lost 1 base and 5 bases respectively, with 14 bases between them. CDR3 DNA sequence: TGTGCCAGCAGCTTAGGGGGCAGGACAGCTTATGGCTACACCTTC. This translates into CASSLGGRTAYGYTF.

The chain couples TRBV7-2 to TRBJ2-6; 8 nucleotides match TRBD2. From germline, CDR1 is SGHTA and CDR2 FQGNSA. The CDR3 covers 17 residues. V was pared by 5 bases and J by 1 base, with 7 bases of the junction left unmatched. The CDR3 DNA sequence: TGTGCCAGCAGCCTTCTCGGCGGGGGGTCTGGGGCCAACGTCCTGACTTTC. Its translation is CASSLLGGGSGANVLTF.

This chain connects TRBV15 to TRBJ1-2; 10 bases fit TRBD1. The germline CDR1 and CDR2 sequences are LNHNV and YYDKDF (reference sequence). CDR3 size: 16 residues. J gave up 3 bases and V 3 bases, and 7 bases lay outside the gene matches. Here the CDR3 DNA reads TGTGCCACCAGCAGCGGCGGGACAGGGGCCTACTATGGCTACACCTTC. It specifies CATSSGGTGAYYGYTF.

The V call is TRBV7-2, the J call TRBJ1-1; 7 positions match TRBD1. The CDR3 has 14 residues. Germline V lookup: CDR1 SGHTA, CDR2 FQGNSA. J gave up 8 bases and V 3 bases, and 9 bases lay outside the gene matches. This CDR3 is CASSLTGDRREAFF. The CDR3 nucleotides are TGTGCCAGCAGCTTGACGGGGGACAGAAGAGAAGCTTTCTTT.

The chain combines TRBV7-2 with TRBJ1-4; TRBD1 agrees at 9 bases. V gave up 5 bases and J gave up 8 bases; unmatched junction bases: 15. CDR3 size: 17 residues. Looked up from germline, CDR1 is SGHTA and CDR2 is FQGNSA. The CDR3 protein is CASSPQGARSQTEKLFF. CDR3 in DNA: TGTGCCAGCAGCCCACAGGGGGCAAGGTCCCAGACCGAAAAACTGTTTTTT.

This clonotype was detected a few times. The J gene is TRBJ2-7, the V gene TRBV7-9; TRBD1 or TRBD2 may be the D gene (6 bases each). V lost 3 bases, J lost 3 bases, and 12 bases lay in between. The CDR3 consists of 14 residues. CDR1 and CDR2 from the germline V gene are SEHNR and FQNEAQ (reference sequence). Here the CDR3 reads CASSFVGGVYEQYF. DNA for the CDR3: TGTGCCAGCAGCTTTGTGGGGGGCGTCTACGAGCAGTACTTC.

The chain combines TRBV2 with TRBJ2-7, with 14 bases matching TRBD2. The ends lost 6 bases at V and 5 bases at J; junction bases unmatched: 6. CDR3 length equals 15 residues. In germline, CDR1 is SNHLY, CDR2 FYNNEI. As DNA, the CDR3 is TGTGCCAGCAGGCCGGGACTAGCGGGGGCCGACGAGCAGTACTTC. Its protein is CASRPGLAGADEQYF.

J is TRBJ2-1 and V is TRBV2, with unresolved D. V lost 4 bases, J lost 6 bases, and 16 bases lay in between. The CDR3 runs 15 residues. Germline V lookup: CDR1 SNHLY, CDR2 FYNNEI. CDR3 sequence (DNA): TGTGCCAGCAGTGCATTGAGACTTAGATTCAATGAGCAGTTCTTC. Its protein is CASSALRLRFNEQFF. The full variable domain, with the rest looked up from reference TRBV2 and TRBJ2-1, is EPEVTQTPSHQVTQMGQEVILRCVPISNHLYFYWYRQILGQKVEFLVSFYNNEISEKSEIFDDQFSVERPDGSNFTLKIRSTKLEDSAMYFCASSALRLRFNEQFFGPGTRLTVL.

This chain links TRBV29-1 with TRBJ1-2; TRBD1 might be the D (5 bases). Germline V gives CDR1 SQVTM, CDR2 ANQGSEA. The CDR3 is made up of 12 amino acids. V lost 4 bases, J lost 7 bases, and 13 bases lay in between. The DNA of the CDR3 is TGCAGCGTTGTCGGGGGAGTGGGTGGCTACACCTTC. Translating gives CSVVGGVGGYTF.

Only a few counts were recorded for this clonotype. The rearrangement uses TRBV6-6 and TRBJ2-5; 8 bases agree with TRBD2. Germline values: CDR1 MNHNY, CDR2 SVGAGI (reference sequence). J was trimmed by 1 base and V by 7 bases; bases with no gene match: 5. CDR3 length: 14 residues. The CDR3 protein is CASKPGLAQETQYF. DNA of the CDR3: TGTGCCAGCAAACCCGGACTAGCCCAAGAGACCCAGTACTTC.

The chain combines TRBV5-1 with TRBJ2-3; tentatively, D is TRBD2 (6 bases). The V gene lost 1 base and the J gene lost 2 bases, with 14 bases spanning the gap. The CDR3 is made up of 16 amino acids. CDR1 is SGHRS, CDR2 YFSETQ, per germline. This chain's CDR3 is CASSLFSRGATDTQYF. The CDR3 DNA sequence: TGCGCCAGCAGCTTGTTTTCGCGGGGAGCCACAGATACGCAGTATTTT.

This clonotype was recorded at least ten times. A much larger clone differs by one base, so this may be a read error. The chain uses TRBV28 and TRBJ2-5; tentatively, D is TRBD2 (7 bases). Germline CDR1 and CDR2: MDHEN and SYDVKM. CDR3 length: 14 amino acids. V gave up 5 bases and J gave up 11 bases, with 21 bases separating them. The CDR3 DNA sequence: TGTGCCAGCAGTGCTACAGGGACTATTGATGAGCAGTACTTC. Protein product: CASSATGTIDEQYF.

This clonotype was seen more than once but under ten times. This sequence joins TRBV20-1 and TRBJ2-1, with 15 bases that match TRBD2. J was trimmed by 4 bases and V by 4 bases; bases with no gene match: 2. In germline, CDR1 is DFQATT, CDR2 SNEGSKA (reference sequence). This CDR3 has 15 residues. In DNA, the CDR3 is TGCAGTGCTAAGGGACTAGCGGGGGGATACAATGAGCAGTTCTTC. It is translated as CSAKGLAGGYNEQFF.

This clonotype was detected ten times or more. The chain combines TRBV10-3 with TRBJ1-6; D unresolved. Per the germline V gene, CDR1 is ENHRY and CDR2 is SYGVKD. The germline V and J ends were trimmed by 5 bases and 0 bases, with 8 bases remaining between them. The CDR3 is made up of 15 amino acids. CDR3 loop: CAISLDSSYNSPLHF. DNA of the CDR3: TGTGCCATCAGTCTTGATAGCTCCTATAATTCACCCCTCCACTTT.